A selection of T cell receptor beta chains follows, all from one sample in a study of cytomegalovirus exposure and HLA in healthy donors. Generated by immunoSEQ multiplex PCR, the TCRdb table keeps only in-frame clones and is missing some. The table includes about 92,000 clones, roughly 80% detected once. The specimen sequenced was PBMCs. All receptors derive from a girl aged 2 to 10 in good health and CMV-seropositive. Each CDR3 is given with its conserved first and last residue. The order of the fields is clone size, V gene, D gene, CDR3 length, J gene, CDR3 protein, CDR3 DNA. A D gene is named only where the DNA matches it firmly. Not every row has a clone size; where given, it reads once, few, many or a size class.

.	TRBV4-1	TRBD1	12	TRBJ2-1	CASSQTDRGRFF	TGCGCCAGCAGCCAAACCGACAGGGGGCGGTTCTTC
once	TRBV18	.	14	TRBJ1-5	CASSPRQGSQPQHF	TGTGCCAGCTCACCACGGCAGGGCTCTCAGCCCCAGCATTTT
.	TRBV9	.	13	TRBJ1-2	CASSAGMDYGYTF	TGTGCCAGCAGCGCCGGGATGGACTATGGCTACACCTTC
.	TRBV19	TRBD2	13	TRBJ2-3	CASSNIAGDTQYF	TGTGCCAGTAGTAACATAGCGGGGGATACGCAGTATTTT
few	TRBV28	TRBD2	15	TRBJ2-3	CASKGLAEFTDTQYF	TGTGCCAGCAAGGGACTAGCTGAATTCACAGATACGCAGTATTTT
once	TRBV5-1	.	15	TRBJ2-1	CASSPQWAGLNEQFF	TGCGCCAGCAGCCCACAATGGGCAGGGCTTAATGAGCAGTTCTTC
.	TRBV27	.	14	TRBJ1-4	CASSSRGDNEKLFF	TGTGCCAGCAGTTCCCGGGGGGATAATGAAAAACTGTTTTTT
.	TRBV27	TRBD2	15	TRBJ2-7	CASSTGTSGSYEQYF	TGTGCCAGCAGCACAGGGACTAGCGGGAGCTACGAGCAGTACTTC
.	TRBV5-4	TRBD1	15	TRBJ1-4	CASSLTTGAPEKLFF	TGTGCCAGCAGCTTAACGACAGGGGCGCCGGAAAAACTGTTTTTT
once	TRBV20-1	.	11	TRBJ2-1	CSARSGPGQFF	TGCAGTGCTAGGAGCGGGCCGGGTCAGTTCTTC
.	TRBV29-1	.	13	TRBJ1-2	CSARSTGDYGYTF	TGCAGCGCCCGATCAACCGGGGACTATGGCTACACCTTC
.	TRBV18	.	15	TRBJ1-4	CASSPDQSSNEKLFF	TGTGCCAGCTCACCAGATCAGTCGTCTAATGAAAAACTGTTTTTT
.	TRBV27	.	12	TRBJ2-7	CASWGAQYEQYF	TGTGCCAGCTGGGGAGCCCAATACGAGCAGTACTTC
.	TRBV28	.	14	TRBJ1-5	CASSFSRGNQPQHF	TGTGCCAGCAGTTTCTCCAGGGGAAATCAGCCCCAGCATTTT
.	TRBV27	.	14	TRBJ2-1	CASRALGAGDEQFF	TGTGCCAGCAGAGCCTTGGGGGCAGGCGATGAGCAGTTCTTC
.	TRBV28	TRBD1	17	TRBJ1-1	CASSFPTGQGFPTEAFF	TGTGCCAGCAGTTTCCCGACGGGACAGGGGTTCCCCACTGAAGCTTTCTTT
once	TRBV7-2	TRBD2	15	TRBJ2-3	CASSVAGLSTDTQYF	TGTGCCAGCAGCGTAGCGGGACTCTCCACAGATACGCAGTATTTT
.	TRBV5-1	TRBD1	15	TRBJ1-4	CASSPDRGRGEKLFF	TGCGCCAGCAGCCCGGACAGGGGGCGAGGTGAAAAACTGTTTTTT
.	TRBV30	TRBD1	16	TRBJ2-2	CACQGAHFLNTGELFF	TGTGCCTGTCAGGGGGCGCATTTTCTGAACACCGGGGAGCTGTTTTTT
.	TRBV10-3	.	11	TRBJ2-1	CAISRQNEQFF	TGTGCCATCAGCCGACAGAATGAGCAGTTCTTC
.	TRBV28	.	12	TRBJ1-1	CASSLDGLYAFF	TGTGCCAGCAGTTTAGATGGACTTTATGCTTTCTTT
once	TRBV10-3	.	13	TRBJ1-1	CAITTTANTEAFF	TGTGCCATCACTACGACAGCTAACACTGAAGCTTTCTTT
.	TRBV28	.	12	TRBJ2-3	CASRGGQDTQYF	TGTGCCAGCAGGGGCGGGCAAGATACGCAGTATTTT
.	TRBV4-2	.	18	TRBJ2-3	CASSQSGIPQDTTDTQYF	TGTGCCAGCAGCCAGTCCGGGATACCCCAAGACACCACAGATACGCAGTATTTT
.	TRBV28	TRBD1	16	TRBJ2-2	CASSLAQGAFAGELFF	TGTGCCAGCAGTTTAGCACAGGGGGCCTTTGCCGGGGAGCTGTTTTTT
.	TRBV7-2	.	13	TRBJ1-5	CASSSMLYQPQHF	TGTGCCAGCAGCTCCATGCTATATCAGCCCCAGCATTTT
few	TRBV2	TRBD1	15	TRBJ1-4	CASSEGSGGIEKLFF	TGTGCCAGCAGTGAGGGATCAGGGGGAATTGAAAAACTGTTTTTT
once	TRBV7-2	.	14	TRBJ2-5	CASREVGFGETQYF	TGTGCCAGCCGTGAGGTAGGATTCGGCGAGACCCAGTACTTC
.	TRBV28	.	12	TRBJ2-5	CAGGELGETQYF	TGTGCCGGAGGAGAACTAGGGGAGACCCAGTACTTC
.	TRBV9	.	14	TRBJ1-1	CASSDDGENTEAFF	TGTGCCAGCAGCGATGACGGAGAGAACACTGAAGCTTTCTTT
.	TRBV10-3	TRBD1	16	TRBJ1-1	CAIRATGGGGLAEAFF	TGTGCCATCAGGGCGACAGGGGGCGGTGGGTTAGCTGAAGCTTTCTTT
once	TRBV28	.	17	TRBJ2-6	CASSRTGRPSGSNVLTF	TGTGCCAGCAGTCGTACAGGGCGCCCCTCTGGGTCCAACGTCCTGACTTTC
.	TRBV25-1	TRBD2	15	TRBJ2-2	CASTTSGSRTGELFF	TGTGCCAGCACGACTAGCGGGAGTAGGACCGGGGAGCTGTTTTTT
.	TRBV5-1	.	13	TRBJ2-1	CASSAPTSNEQFF	TGCGCCAGCAGCGCCCCTACTAGCAATGAGCAGTTCTTC
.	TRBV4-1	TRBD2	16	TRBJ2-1	CASRGSLGEGWDEQFF	TGCGCCAGCAGAGGGTCCTTGGGGGAGGGCTGGGATGAGCAGTTCTTC
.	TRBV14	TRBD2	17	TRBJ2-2	CASSQVASGRGSGELFF	TGTGCCAGCAGCCAAGTCGCTAGCGGGAGAGGGAGCGGGGAGCTGTTTTTT
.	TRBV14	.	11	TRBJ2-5	CASSSGRTQYF	TGTGCCAGCAGCTCAGGGCGGACCCAGTACTTC
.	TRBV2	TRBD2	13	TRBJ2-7	CASSLGLAERQYF	TGTGCCAGCAGTCTTGGACTAGCCGAACGGCAGTACTTC
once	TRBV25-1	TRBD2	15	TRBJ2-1	CASSDPAGGYNEQFF	TGTGCCAGCAGTGATCCAGCGGGAGGATACAATGAGCAGTTCTTC
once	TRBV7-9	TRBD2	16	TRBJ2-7	CASSPGLAGVGYEQYF	TGTGCCAGCAGCCCGGGACTAGCGGGAGTTGGCTACGAGCAGTACTTC
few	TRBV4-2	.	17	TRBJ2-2	CASSPEGSGDFAGELFF	TGTGCCAGCAGCCCGGAGGGCAGCGGAGATTTTGCCGGGGAGCTGTTTTTT
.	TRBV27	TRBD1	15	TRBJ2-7	CASSIRQGLRHEQYF	TGTGCCAGCAGTATTCGACAGGGGTTGAGGCACGAGCAGTACTTC
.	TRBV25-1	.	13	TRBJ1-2	CASSVTVNYGYTF	TGTGCCAGCAGTGTTACAGTTAACTATGGCTACACCTTC
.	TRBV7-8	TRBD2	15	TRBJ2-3	CASSLAGSGGNTQYF	TGTGCCAGCAGCTTAGCGGGTAGCGGGGGGAATACGCAGTATTTT
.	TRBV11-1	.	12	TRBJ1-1	CASGVGRREAFF	TGTGCCAGCGGGGTAGGGAGACGTGAAGCTTTCTTT
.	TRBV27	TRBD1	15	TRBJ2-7	CASSLGTGFWGEQYF	TGTGCCAGCAGCCTTGGGACAGGATTTTGGGGCGAGCAGTACTTC
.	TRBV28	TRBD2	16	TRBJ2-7	CASSRRTSGNFYEQYF	TGTGCCAGCAGCCGGCGGACTAGCGGGAACTTCTACGAGCAGTACTTC
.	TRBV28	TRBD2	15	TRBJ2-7	CASSLGLAGIYEQYF	TGTGCCAGCAGTTTAGGGCTAGCGGGGATCTACGAGCAGTACTTC
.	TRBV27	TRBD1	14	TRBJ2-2	CASSRQGANGELFF	TGTGCCAGCAGTCGACAGGGGGCCAACGGGGAGCTGTTTTTT
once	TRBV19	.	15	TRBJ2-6	CASSTPRAGANVLTF	TGTGCCAGTAGTACCCCCCGGGCTGGGGCCAACGTCCTGACTTTC
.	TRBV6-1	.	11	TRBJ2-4	CASRRQYIQYF	TGTGCCAGCAGAAGACAGTACATTCAGTACTTC
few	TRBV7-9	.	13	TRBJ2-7	CASSPTSSYEQYF	TGTGCCAGCAGCCCGACTTCGTCCTACGAGCAGTACTTC
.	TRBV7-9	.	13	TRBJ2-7	CASSLQGNYEQYF	TGTGCCAGCAGCTTACAGGGGAACTACGAGCAGTACTTC